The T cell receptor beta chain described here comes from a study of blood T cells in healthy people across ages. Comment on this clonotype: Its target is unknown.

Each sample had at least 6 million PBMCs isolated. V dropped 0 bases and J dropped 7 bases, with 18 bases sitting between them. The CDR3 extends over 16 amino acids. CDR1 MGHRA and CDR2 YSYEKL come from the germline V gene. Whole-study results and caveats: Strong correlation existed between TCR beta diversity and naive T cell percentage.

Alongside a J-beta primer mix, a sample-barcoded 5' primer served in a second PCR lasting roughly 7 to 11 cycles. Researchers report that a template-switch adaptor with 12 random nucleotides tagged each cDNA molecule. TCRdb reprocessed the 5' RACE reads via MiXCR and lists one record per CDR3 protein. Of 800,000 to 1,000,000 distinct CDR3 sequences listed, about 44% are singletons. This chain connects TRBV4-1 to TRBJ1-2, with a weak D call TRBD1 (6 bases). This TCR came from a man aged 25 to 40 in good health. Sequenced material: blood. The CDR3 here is CASSQDRSTGNGGYTF. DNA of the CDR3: TGCGCCAGCAGCCAAGACAGAAGTACAGGGAACGGTGGCTACACCTTC.